This TCR beta chain was found in a study of regulatory T cells in long-lasting Graves disease. Combining iRepertoire HTBI primers with Arm-PCR of CDR3 regions, the authors built TCR beta libraries. TCRdb processed the multiplex PCR reads anew with MiXCR; each CDR3 protein has one entry. Here the sample spans over 500,000 distinct CDR3 sequences, roughly 15% being singletons. As for time point: newly diagnosed GD, antithyroid drugs for less than 3 months. PBMC RNA served as the TCR library source. The germline V gene encodes CDR1 SGHTA and CDR2 FQGTGA. This CDR3 is 12 amino acids long. Trimming cost V 4 bases and J 7 bases, with 10 bases left between them. These same records also appear under a second study, on T cells in Graves' hyperthyroidism and ophthalmopathy. As that report states: RT-PCR in the first round (using the HTBI primer set) targeted the TCR CDR3. Blood also contained most expanded thyroid clonotypes above 0.001.

This clonotype was obtained from a man between 18 and 29 years old with Graves disease. The rearrangement uses TRBV7-3 and TRBJ1-1, with D unresolved. The sequencing here drew on peripheral blood mononuclear cells (PBMCs), taken at new diagnosis, from a patient treated with antithyroid drugs. CDR3 sequence: CASSSNRDEAFF. CDR3 nucleotide sequence: TGTGCCAGCAGCTCCAACAGAGATGAAGCTTTCTTT.